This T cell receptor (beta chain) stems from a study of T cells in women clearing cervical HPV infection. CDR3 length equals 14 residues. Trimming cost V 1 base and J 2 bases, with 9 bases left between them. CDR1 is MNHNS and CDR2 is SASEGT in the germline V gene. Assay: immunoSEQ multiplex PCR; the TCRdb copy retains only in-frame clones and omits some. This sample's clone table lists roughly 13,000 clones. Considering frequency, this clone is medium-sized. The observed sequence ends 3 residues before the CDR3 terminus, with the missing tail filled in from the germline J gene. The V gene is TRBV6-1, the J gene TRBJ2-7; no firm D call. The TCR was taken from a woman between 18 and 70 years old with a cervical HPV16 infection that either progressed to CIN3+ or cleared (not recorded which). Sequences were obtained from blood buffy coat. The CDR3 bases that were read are TGTGCCAGCAGTGAAGGAGGTGAGACCTACGAG. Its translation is CASSEGGETYE. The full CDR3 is CASSEGGETYEQYF.